This record looks at one TCR beta chain sequence and its context. This sample was included in a study of identical twins. TCRdb re-called the 5' RACE reads with MiXCR, one entry per CDR3 protein. The repertoire holds 700,000 to 950,000 distinct CDR3 sequences, roughly 12% seen once, with 1.5% to 2% in the top ten. This same sample was also taken into another study, of yellow fever vaccine responses in identical twins.

The receptor was isolated from a woman between 18 and 29 years old in good health. Sequenced sample: PBMCs.

The CDR3 nucleotides read TGCGCCAGCAGTACTACCATGGGCAGGAACAATGAGCAGTTCTTC. Translated, it gives CASSTTMGRNNEQFF. The chain carries TRBV10-1 and TRBJ2-1; D unresolved. Germline V gives CDR1 WNHNN, CDR2 SYGVQD (reference sequence). Trimming stripped 5 bases from V and 5 bases from J, with 16 bases between. The CDR3 has 15 residues.